These 27 T cell receptor beta chains originate from one sample sequenced in a study of blood T cell repertoires in COVID-19 (dated by TCRdb to the early 2020s). Receptors were amplified or captured by the immunoSEQ multiplex PCR assay. TCRdb's version of the immuneACCESS table is confined to in-frame rearrangements and falls short of the full clone set. An unresolved V gene accounts for under half of the shortfall where checked; the remainder is of unknown origin. This sample gives 150,000 to 200,000 clones in total; approximately 80% of them show up just once. The ten largest clones take up roughly 9.6% of the sample. The material sequenced was PBMCs or T cells enriched from blood (not recorded which). Receptors originate from a man in his fifties or sixties who had recovered from COVID-19.

This chain joins TRBV28 and TRBJ2-5, with a weak D call TRBD2 (5 bases). The V end lost 5 bases, the J end lost 2 bases, and 12 bases lay between the germline ends. Germline CDR1 MDHEN, CDR2 SYDVKM. The CDR3 covers 14 residues. CDR3 sequence reads: CASSPPTGQETQYF. Here the CDR3 DNA reads TGTGCCAGCAGTCCACCGACGGGACAAGAGACCCAGTACTTC.

V is TRBV2 and J is TRBJ1-1; 7 bases are a match to TRBD1. V trimming: 7 bases; J trimming: 4 bases; junction bases outside the gene matches: 12. The CDR3 totals 15 residues. Germline V gives CDR1 SNHLY, CDR2 FYNNEI. In DNA form, the CDR3 reads TGTGCCAGCACTCCAACGGGAGGGGGCGGCACTGAAGCTTTCTTT. This sequence encodes CASTPTGGGGTEAFF.

This chain links TRBV28 with TRBJ1-5; 10 positions match TRBD1. The CDR3 totals 14 residues. Per the germline V gene, CDR1 is MDHEN and CDR2 is SYDVKM. V trimming: 11 bases; J trimming: 1 base; junction bases outside the gene matches: 5. The CDR3 nucleotides read TGTGCCGTTCGACAGGGGGCGAGCAATCAGCCCCAGCATTTT. Amino acids: CAVRQGASNQPQHF.

This clone was detected only a few times. This chain uses TRBV6-5 with TRBJ1-1, with D uncertain. The V gene's germline CDR1 is MNHEY and CDR2 SVGAGI. V was pared by 5 bases and J by 8 bases, with 15 bases between. The CDR3 spans 13 residues. The CDR3 here is CASSHGAGREAFF. CDR3 bases: TGTGCCAGCAGTCATGGAGCGGGCAGGGAAGCTTTCTTT.

The chain joins TRBV19 to TRBJ1-1; TRBD1 might be the D (6 bases). Germline V gene lookup returns CDR1 LNHDA and CDR2 SQIVND (reference sequence). With 6 bases removed from V and 0 bases from J, the gap between germline ends came to 11 bases. CDR3 length equals 14 residues. Here the CDR3 reads CASSHRAVNTEAFF. CDR3 nucleotide sequence: TGTGCCAGTAGCCACAGGGCTGTGAACACTGAAGCTTTCTTT.

This chain uses TRBV28 with TRBJ1-2; the match to TRBD1 covers 8 bases. The CDR3 sequence is 14 residues long. V was pared by 5 bases and J by 1 base, with 3 bases of the junction left unmatched. The V gene's germline CDR1 is MDHEN and CDR2 SYDVKM. The CDR3 DNA follows: TGTGCCAGCAGTACCGGACAGGGTAACTATGGCTACACCTTC. The encoded protein is CASSTGQGNYGYTF.

The chain links TRBV7-9 to TRBJ2-5; 7 nucleotides align to TRBD1. From germline, CDR1 is SEHNR and CDR2 FQNEAQ (reference sequence). The CDR3 consists of 13 residues. The J segment lost 1 base and the V segment lost 5 bases, leaving 1 base of the junction unmatched. The CDR3 loop is CASSAGGQETQYF. CDR3 nucleotides: TGTGCCAGCAGCGCAGGGGGCCAAGAGACCCAGTACTTC.

This clone was seen only a few times. V and J are TRBV28 and TRBJ1-5; D not certain. Germline V gives CDR1 MDHEN, CDR2 SYDVKM. CDR3 size: 15 residues. The V end was cut by 3 bases, the J end by 0 bases, with 9 bases between. The CDR3 region has the DNA TGTGCCAGCAGTTTGCCGGGGAATAGCAATCAGCCCCAGCATTTT. This gives the protein CASSLPGNSNQPQHF. Full variable domain (rest looked up from reference TRBV28 and TRBJ1-5): DVKVTQSSRYLVKRTGEKVFLECVQDMDHENMFWYRQDPGLGLRLIYFSYDVKMKEKGDIPEGYSVSREKKERFSLILESASTNQTSMYLCASSLPGNSNQPQHFGDGTRLSIL.

The chain joins TRBV5-1 to TRBJ2-2; D is ambiguous. Germline CDR1 is SGHRS and CDR2 is YFSETQ. V was clipped by 0 bases and J by 1 base, with 7 bases between them. CDR3 length: 15 amino acids. The CDR3: CASSLVTGNTGELFF. Written as DNA, the CDR3 is TGCGCCAGCAGCTTGGTTACGGGGAACACCGGGGAGCTGTTTTTT. The variable domain in full, completed from reference TRBV5-1 and TRBJ2-2, reads KAGVTQTPRYLIKTRGQQVTLSCSPISGHRSVSWYQQTPGQGLQFLFEYFSETQRNKGNFPGRFSGRQFSNSRSEMNVSTLELGDSALYLCASSLVTGNTGELFFGEGSRLTVL.

V usage is TRBV5-1 and J usage is TRBJ2-1, with D possibly being TRBD1 (6 bases). The ends were cut back, 4 bases at V and 8 bases at J, with 19 bases in the middle. The CDR3 is 15 residues long. Germline V gene data show CDR1 as SGHRS and CDR2 as YFSETQ. In DNA, the CDR3 is TGCGCCAGCAGCGCCACGGACAGACGGCTCGATGAGCAGTTCTTC. It specifies CASSATDRRLDEQFF.

The V and J genes are TRBV2 and TRBJ2-3, with TRBD2 identical over 10 bases. CDR1 SNHLY and CDR2 FYNNEI come from the germline V gene. The CDR3 sequence is 15 residues long. V was pared by 6 bases and J by 3 bases, with 6 bases of the junction left unmatched. CDR3 DNA: TGTGCCAGCAGCGAAAAGCGGGGGGGGACAGATACGCAGTATTTT. It translates to CASSEKRGGTDTQYF.

In this sample, this clone turned up a few times. This chain joins TRBV7-3 and TRBJ1-1; 9 bases align to TRBD1. The ends lost 5 bases at V and 6 bases at J; junction bases unmatched: 10. CDR3 size: 15 residues. Germline V gene sequence: CDR1 SGHTA, CDR2 FQGTGA. The CDR3 nucleotides read TGTGCCAGCAGCCCCCCCGGGACAGGGTTGGCTGAAGCTTTCTTT. Encoded protein: CASSPPGTGLAEAFF.

This chain joins TRBV30 and TRBJ2-5; tentative D call: TRBD2 (6 bases). This CDR3 comprises 13 residues. The germline V gene encodes CDR1 GTSNPN and CDR2 SVGIG (reference sequence). Trimming cost V 5 bases and J 3 bases, with 13 bases left between them. The DNA for the CDR3 is TGTGCCTGGGCTAAGGGACTGGAAGAGACCCAGTACTTC. Translation gives CAWAKGLEETQYF.

This clone has just a few counts. This chain joins TRBV10-2 and TRBJ1-1; D unresolved. The CDR3 extends over 13 amino acids. Germline CDR1 is WSHSY and CDR2 is SAAADI. Trimming took 0 bases from V and 8 from J, leaving 10 bases between them. The CDR3 nucleotides are TGCGCCAGCAGTGAGTCTGGAGGAACGGAAGCTTTCTTT. Its translation is CASSESGGTEAFF.

Comment on this clone: One end of the junction is discordant with germline, which a read error may explain. The chain links TRBV7-7 to TRBJ2-5; 16 bases line up with TRBD2. The CDR3 is 15 residues long. Germline V gives CDR1 SSHAT, CDR2 FNYEAQ (reference sequence). The CDR3 here is CASSGTSGREETQYF. CDR3 in DNA: TGTGCTAGCAGCGGGACTAGCGGGAGGGAAGAGACCCAGTACTTC.

V and J are TRBV12-3 or TRBV12-4 and TRBJ1-1; D gene unclear. The germline V and J ends were trimmed by 6 bases and 1 base, with 9 bases remaining between them. The CDR3 loop spans 13 amino acids. CDR3 coding DNA: TGTGCCAGCAGATCGTCCGGGAACACTGAAGCTTTCTTT. Translating gives CASRSSGNTEAFF.

The V call is TRBV11-1, the J call TRBJ2-3; D unclear. The CDR3 has 13 amino acids. Trimming took 2 bases from V and 4 from J, leaving 7 bases between them. Germline CDR1 SGHAT, CDR2 FQDESV (reference sequence). CDR3 region: CASSLRSPDTQYF. DNA of the CDR3: TGTGCCAGCAGCTTACGGTCCCCAGATACGCAGTATTTT.

The rearrangement joins TRBV5-4 to TRBJ1-6; D gene unclear. CDR3 length equals 14 residues. With 0 bases removed from V and 9 bases from J, the gap between germline ends came to 10 bases. Germline CDR1 and CDR2: SGHNT and YYREEE (reference sequence). In nucleotides, the CDR3 is TGTGCCAGCAGCTTGGAGGTGGCGGGTTCACCCCTCCACTTT. This gives the protein CASSLEVAGSPLHF.

This chain links TRBV5-1 with TRBJ2-2; tentative D call: TRBD2 (5 bases). Germline V gives CDR1 SGHRS, CDR2 YFSETQ. V lost 0 bases, J lost 8 bases, and 14 bases lay in between. CDR3 size: 15 residues. This CDR3 is CASSLVGETLGELFF. The CDR3 DNA reads TGCGCCAGCAGCTTGGTGGGAGAAACTCTGGGGGAGCTGTTTTTT.

This chain joins TRBV6-5 and TRBJ2-1; the D gene is possibly TRBD2 (6 bases). V shed 5 bases and J shed 5 bases, with 16 bases lying between them. CDR3 length: 15 residues. The germline CDR1 and CDR2 sequences are MNHEY and SVGAGI. The CDR3 loop reads CASSTRGGRHNEQFF. In DNA, the CDR3 is TGTGCCAGCAGTACCCGTGGAGGGCGCCACAATGAGCAGTTCTTC.

The rearrangement links TRBV19 to TRBJ2-5; 10 bases align to TRBD1. J was trimmed by 0 bases and V by 8 bases; bases with no gene match: 6. Germline loops: CDR1 LNHDA, CDR2 SQIVND (reference sequence). The CDR3 runs to 15 residues. CDR3 in amino acids: CASAQGQGYQETQYF. The CDR3 DNA is TGTGCCAGTGCGCAGGGACAGGGGTACCAAGAGACCCAGTACTTC.

This clone was counted only a few times. V is TRBV3-1 (or the pseudogene TRBV3-2) and J is TRBJ2-7; TRBD1 agrees at 7 bases. The V segment lost 3 bases and the J segment 7 bases; nucleotides outside the gene matches: 6. Germline assignment: CDR1 LGHDT and CDR2 YNNKEL (reference sequence). The CDR3 loop spans 13 amino acids. The CDR3 sequence: CASSHITGEEQYF. As DNA, the CDR3 is TGTGCCAGCAGCCATATTACAGGGGAAGAGCAGTACTTC.

This clone was picked up a small number of times. The CDR3 reads CASNSGGLAGRTDTQYF. For the CDR3, the DNA is TGTGCCAGTAACTCCGGGGGGCTAGCGGGCCGCACAGATACGCAGTATTTT. V usage is TRBV19 and J usage is TRBJ2-3, with 8 bases aligning to TRBD2. Germline CDR1 and CDR2: LNHDA and SQIVND (reference sequence). There are 17 residues in the CDR3. V gave up 7 bases and J gave up 1 base; unmatched junction bases: 13.

The V and J genes are TRBV10-3 and TRBJ1-2; D gene ambiguous. Trimming removed 0 bases from V and 8 bases from J, with 13 bases in between. The CDR3 has 14 residues. Germline V lookup: CDR1 ENHRY, CDR2 SYGVKD. CDR3 sequence reads: CAISESMAGGGYTF. The CDR3 DNA follows: TGTGCCATCAGTGAGTCGATGGCAGGAGGAGGCTACACCTTC.

The gene calls are TRBV11-3 and TRBJ2-2; D might be TRBD2 (6 bases). Between the trimmed V and J ends, which lost 5 bases and 3 bases, there was a span of 13 bases. The CDR3 runs 15 residues. Germline loops: CDR1 SGHNT, CDR2 YENEEA. This chain's CDR3 is CASSPRRGDTGELFF. DNA of the CDR3: TGTGCCAGCAGCCCCCGGCGGGGAGACACCGGGGAGCTGTTTTTT.

V gene TRBV9 combines with J gene TRBJ1-1, with TRBD1 matching over 9 bases. From germline, CDR1 is SGDLS and CDR2 YYNGEE. The CDR3 runs to 15 residues. Trimming cost V 4 bases and J 4 bases; bases outside gene matches: 8. The CDR3 loop is CASSRLQGAVTEAFF. CDR3 DNA sequence: TGTGCCAGCAGCAGATTACAGGGGGCAGTCACTGAAGCTTTCTTT.

This sequence joins TRBV28 and TRBJ1-4, with 7 bases aligning to TRBD1. The length of the CDR3 is 15 residues. Germline loops: CDR1 MDHEN, CDR2 SYDVKM. V was clipped by 1 base and J by 8 bases; unmatched bases: 7. This CDR3 reads CASSLSKQGSEKLFF. The CDR3 DNA reads TGTGCCAGCAGTTTATCGAAACAGGGGAGCGAAAAACTGTTTTTT.